The sequence of this T cell receptor beta chain was determined in a study of OX40 agonist ivuxolimab in advanced cancers. Whole-study context: Six ivuxolimab dose levels, 0.01 to 10 mg/kg, were given intravenously every 2 weeks. Enrolled patients in dose escalation had cancers that were hepatocellular carcinoma, melanoma, renal cell or head and neck cancer. Prior anti-PD-1, anti-PD-L1 or anti-CTLA-4 therapy did not bar entry, and about 40% had some. Partial responses were achieved by three patients, of whom one had hepatocellular carcinoma and two had cutaneous melanoma.

This clone occurred a few times. Germline values: CDR1 MGHRA, CDR2 YSYEKL. V lost 1 base, J lost 2 bases, and 12 bases lay in between. The CDR3 runs to 17 residues. Assay used: immunoSEQ multiplex PCR; TCRdb lists only in-frame clones, some missing. This table has about 100,000 clones, around nine tenths appearing once. This receptor was taken from an adult with an advanced solid tumor such as melanoma, head and neck, liver or kidney cancer. The sample in question was CD4+ or CD8+ T cells sorted from blood, obtained in a trial of the OX40 agonist ivuxolimab. This chain links TRBV4-1 with TRBJ1-6; no definite D call. This chain's CDR3 is CASSQASSRTYNSPLHF. CDR3 bases: TGCGCCAGCAGCCAAGCCTCATCGCGGACCTATAATTCACCCCTCCACTTT.